This T cell receptor beta chain was recovered during a study of cytomegalovirus exposure and HLA in healthy donors. PCR amplification relied on 60 Vbeta primers (plus 13 Jbeta primers). Assay: immunoSEQ multiplex PCR; the TCRdb copy retains only in-frame clones and omits some. The sample has roughly 180,000 clones; about 75% are singletons. Note on this clone: The target antigen is unknown.

The CDR3 has 14 residues. Germline values: CDR1 SQVTM, CDR2 ANQGSEA. V shed 7 bases, J shed 5 bases, and the junction held 12 bases outside the gene matches. General observations from the study: Excluded: some indistinguishable V segments such as TRBV6-2 and TRBV6-3.

This chain uses TRBV29-1 with TRBJ1-1; TRBD1 aligns across 8 bases. Specimen: PBMCs. The receptor comes from a female donor in good health and CMV-seronegative. The CDR3 nucleotides are TGCAGCGCGCTCGATTGGACAGGGAATACTGAAGCTTTCTTT. It codes for CSALDWTGNTEAFF.